Below are 2 T cell receptor beta chains sequenced from a single sample in a study of technical replicates of blood from a handful of donors. The table came from immunoSEQ multiplex PCR; TCRdb's copy has only in-frame clones and leaves some out. The sample consists of 75,000 to 90,000 clones, around 90% of them appearing once. The sequenced sample consisted of T cells isolated from PBMCs. These receptors all stem from a human donor in good health.

The chain employs TRBV21-1 and TRBJ2-7; no DNA check was done on the table's D call, TRBD2. TRBV21-1 is flagged as a pseudogene. The CDR3 has 15 amino acids. The DNA of the CDR3 is TGTGCCGGCCGTCCAGGGACTAGCGGGACCTACGAGCAGTACTTC. Protein sequence: CAGRPGTSGTYEQYF.

CDR3 bases: TGTGCCAGTAGCGGGAGGGATACGGAGACCCAGTACTTC. This codes for CASSGRDTETQYF. The chain has TRBV19 and TRBJ2-5; 8 bases are shared with TRBD2. V shed 6 bases, J shed 5 bases, and the junction held 5 bases outside the gene matches. This CDR3 spans 13 amino acids. Germline CDR1 reads LNHDA; CDR2 reads SQIVND (reference sequence).